These T cell receptor beta chains were read from a single sample in a study of blood T cells in healthy people across ages. TCRdb called the 5' RACE reads again in MiXCR, with one record for every CDR3 protein. The data contain some 690,000 distinct CDR3 sequences, roughly 20% of them singletons. Sequencing was carried out using blood. These receptors all come from a man aged 70 or older in good health. Each CDR3 is given without its conserved first and last residue. Each record gives: J gene, CDR3 length, V gene, CDR3 protein.

j_gene: TRBJ1-4; len: 10; v_gene: TRBV3-1; CDR3aa: ASSLYDEKLF
j_gene: TRBJ2-2; len: 12; v_gene: TRBV29-1; CDR3aa: SVGGQSLTGELF
j_gene: TRBJ1-2; len: 14; v_gene: TRBV7-9; CDR3aa: ASSLPPGRPNYGYT
j_gene: TRBJ1-1; len: 13; v_gene: TRBV9; CDR3aa: ASSVGGQGNTEAF
j_gene: TRBJ2-6; len: 15; v_gene: TRBV5-1; CDR3aa: ASSLDRWSFGANVLT
j_gene: TRBJ1-2; len: 12; v_gene: TRBV18; CDR3aa: ASSPENRVNGYT
j_gene: TRBJ2-3; len: 11; v_gene: TRBV29-1; CDR3aa: SVTGGLGDTQY
j_gene: TRBJ1-4; len: 10; v_gene: TRBV7-9; CDR3aa: ASSPSEGKLF
j_gene: TRBJ2-2; len: 14; v_gene: TRBV18; CDR3aa: ASSRDQPGDTGELF
j_gene: TRBJ1-2; len: 12; v_gene: TRBV6-5; CDR3aa: ASSSNHRGGGYT
j_gene: TRBJ1-4; len: 13; v_gene: TRBV5-5; CDR3aa: ASSRTGGEGEKLF
j_gene: TRBJ1-1; len: 14; v_gene: TRBV5-1; CDR3aa: ASSFSWDRVNTEAF
j_gene: TRBJ2-3; len: 12; v_gene: TRBV19; CDR3aa: ASSMTGRADTQY
j_gene: TRBJ2-7; len: 13; v_gene: TRBV5-1; CDR3aa: ASSLAGGSNYEQY
j_gene: TRBJ1-1; len: 12; v_gene: TRBV6-2/TRBV6-3; CDR3aa: ASSPIQGITEAF
j_gene: TRBJ1-5; len: 16; v_gene: TRBV7-3; CDR3aa: ASSLIDRESLTSQPQH
j_gene: TRBJ2-2; len: 13; v_gene: TRBV6-5; CDR3aa: ASSRDRGFFGELF
j_gene: TRBJ2-7; len: 11; v_gene: TRBV7-9; CDR3aa: ASSAAQVGEQY
j_gene: -; len: 10; v_gene: TRBV7-3; CDR3aa: ASSSEGNEQF